This note documents a single T cell receptor (beta chain) sequence. TCR cDNA was made by 5'RACE template switching, adding a universal primer site and UMIs. TCRdb re-derived calls from the 5' RACE reads in MiXCR, one entry per CDR3 protein. Among roughly 85,000 distinct CDR3 sequences listed, 13% were seen once. The entry originates in a study of T cells after yellow fever vaccination. General study points: Researchers cautioned that FACS-sorted repertoires could harbor abundant clonotypes contaminating from the bulk population.

The V and J ends lost 2 bases and 1 base respectively, with 14 bases between them. CDR3 length: 16 residues. The V gene's germline CDR1 is MGHRA and CDR2 YSYEKL. The rearrangement links TRBV4-1 to TRBJ1-1; D unresolved. This TCR came from a man younger than 30 who received the YFV17D yellow fever vaccine. The specimen comprised CD8+ T cells not binding an NS4B(214-222) dextramer, sorted from PBMCs, sampled approximately 22 days after the first yellow fever vaccination. The CDR3 coding sequence is TGCGCCAGCAGCCAAAGGGTTAACTCTCGGAACACTGAAGCTTTCTTT. As protein: CASSQRVNSRNTEAFF.